The present T cell receptor (beta chain) was sequenced within a study of T cells in tumors and immune-related adverse events listed by TCRdb under 2021. The TCR beta locus was amplified and sequenced using the immunoSEQ assay, from which bulk TCR Vbeta CDR3 data were obtained. The study's own analysis went as follows. Non-productive CDR3s, sequences shorter than 7 amino acids, and those not starting with C or ending with F/W were excluded. Analysis was limited to specimens with at least 1000 reads, and clonotypes were defined at the amino acid level. Clonality was computed as 1 minus Pielou's evenness. To equalize library sizes, abundance-weighted random subsampling with replacement was performed 100 times so that 95% confidence intervals could be reported. The Morisita overlap index was used to quantify repertoire overlap, and for each specimen the top 40 clones were checked for overlap with the irAE. Held by TCRdb, this immuneACCESS table contains in-frame sequences only and omits some clones. Under half of the omission traces to an unresolved V gene where checked; the cause of the rest is unknown. The V and J calls and clone size were taken over from that table, and D and trimming were inferred from the DNA. For this sample the table gives about 11,000 clones, of which 92% were detected only once. Roughly 1.5% of the sample comes from the top ten.

The germline V gene (reference sequence) sets CDR1 to LNHDA and CDR2 to SQIVND. Counted from cysteine to phenylalanine, this CDR3 has 18 amino acids. Left in the record is the CDR3 DNA by itself, 54 bases read in frame from the first base. V is shortened by 5 bases, J by 8 bases, and the region joining them spans 27 bases. The label giving this sample's treatment or condition can be read as: nivolumab (PD-1 blockade) given before sampling. The DNeasy Blood and Tissue Kit was used to extract DNA from formalin-fixed paraffin-embedded specimens. This clone showed up just once. Its antigen specificity is not known. Per-base quality was not reported, and no clone a single base away is much larger than it.

This clonotype was obtained from a female donor with metastatic renal cell carcinoma. The sequence joins TRBV19 to TRBJ1-4; TRBD1 might be the D gene, on 5 matching bases. The sequenced sample was lymph node tissue, obtained from a patient treated with anti-PD-1 therapy. The CDR3 region has the sequence CASSLGRASNVRGEKLFF. In nucleotide form, the sequence is TGTGCCAGTAGTCTCGGTCGGGCCTCAAACGTTAGGGGAGAAAAACTGTTTTTT.